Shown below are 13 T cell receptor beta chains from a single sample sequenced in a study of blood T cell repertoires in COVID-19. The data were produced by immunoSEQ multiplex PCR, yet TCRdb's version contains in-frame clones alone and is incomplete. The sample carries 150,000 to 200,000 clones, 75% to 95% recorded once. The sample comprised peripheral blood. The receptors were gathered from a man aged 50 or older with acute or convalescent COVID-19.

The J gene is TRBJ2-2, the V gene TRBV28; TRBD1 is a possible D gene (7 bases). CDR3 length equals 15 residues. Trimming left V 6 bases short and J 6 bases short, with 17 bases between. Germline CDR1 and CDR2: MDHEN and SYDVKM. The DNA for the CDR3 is TGTGCCAGCAGACTATCAGGGGGGCCTTCCGGGGAGCTGTTTTTT. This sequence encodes CASRLSGGPSGELFF.

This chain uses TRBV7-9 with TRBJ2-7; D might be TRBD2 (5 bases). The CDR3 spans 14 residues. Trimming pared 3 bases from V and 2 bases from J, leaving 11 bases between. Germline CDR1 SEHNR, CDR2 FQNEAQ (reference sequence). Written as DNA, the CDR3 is TGTGCCAGCAGCTTTGGGAGTGGCACCTACGAGCAGTACTTC. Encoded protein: CASSFGSGTYEQYF.

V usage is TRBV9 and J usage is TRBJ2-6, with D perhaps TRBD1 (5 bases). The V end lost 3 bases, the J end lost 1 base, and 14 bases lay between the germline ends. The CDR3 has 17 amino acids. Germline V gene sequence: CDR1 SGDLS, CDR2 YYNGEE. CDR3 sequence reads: CASSALAGKSGANVLTF. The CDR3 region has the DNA TGTGCCAGCAGCGCTTTGGCAGGGAAATCTGGGGCCAACGTCCTGACTTTC.

CDR3 nucleotide sequence: TGTGCCAGCAGCCTGTCTTTGAATGAGCAGTTCTTC. Its protein is CASSLSLNEQFF. This chain connects TRBV5-6 to TRBJ2-1; no definite D call. This CDR3 contains 12 residues. Germline V gene data show CDR1 as SGHDT and CDR2 as YYEEEE. V was clipped by 4 bases and J by 7 bases, with 9 bases between them.

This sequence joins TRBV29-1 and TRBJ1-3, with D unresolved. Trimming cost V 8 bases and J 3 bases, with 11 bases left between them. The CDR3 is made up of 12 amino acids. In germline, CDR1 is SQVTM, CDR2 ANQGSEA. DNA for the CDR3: TGCAGCTTTAGGAGGGATGGAAACACCATATATTTT. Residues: CSFRRDGNTIYF.

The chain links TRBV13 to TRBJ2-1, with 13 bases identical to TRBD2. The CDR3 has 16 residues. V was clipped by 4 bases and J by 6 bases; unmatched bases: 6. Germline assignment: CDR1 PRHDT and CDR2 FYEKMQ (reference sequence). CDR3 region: CASSSGLAGAGNEQFF. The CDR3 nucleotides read TGTGCCAGCAGCTCCGGACTAGCGGGAGCGGGCAATGAGCAGTTCTTC.

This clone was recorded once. CDR3 loop: CASSEFDTVNYEQYV. The DNA for the CDR3 is TGTGCCAGCAGTGAATTTGACACTGTCAACTACGAGCAGTACGTC. The chain joins TRBV6-1 to TRBJ2-7, with D hard to call. Germline CDR1 MNHNS, CDR2 SASEGT. The V and J ends lost 2 bases and 3 bases respectively, with 14 bases between them. The CDR3 runs 15 residues.

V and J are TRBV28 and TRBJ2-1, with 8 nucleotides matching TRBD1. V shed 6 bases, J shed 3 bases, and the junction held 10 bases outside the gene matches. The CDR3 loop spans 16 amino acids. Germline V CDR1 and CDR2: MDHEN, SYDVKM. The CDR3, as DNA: TGTGCCAGCAGCGGCTACGAAGGGACAGGCTACAATGAGCAGTTCTTC. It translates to CASSGYEGTGYNEQFF.

This CDR3 is CATSDRTGVYGYTF. CDR3 DNA: TGTGCCACCAGTGACAGGACAGGGGTATATGGCTACACCTTC. The chain couples TRBV24-1 to TRBJ1-2; 9 nucleotides line up with TRBD1. J was trimmed by 5 bases and V by 4 bases; bases with no gene match: 4. The CDR3 sequence is 14 residues long. CDR1 KGHDR and CDR2 SFDVKD come from the germline V gene.

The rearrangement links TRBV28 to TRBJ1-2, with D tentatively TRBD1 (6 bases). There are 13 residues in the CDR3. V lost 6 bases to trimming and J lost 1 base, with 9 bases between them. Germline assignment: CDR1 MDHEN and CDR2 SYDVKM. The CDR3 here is CASRGQFNYGYTF. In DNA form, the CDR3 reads TGTGCCAGCAGGGGACAATTTAACTATGGCTACACCTTC.

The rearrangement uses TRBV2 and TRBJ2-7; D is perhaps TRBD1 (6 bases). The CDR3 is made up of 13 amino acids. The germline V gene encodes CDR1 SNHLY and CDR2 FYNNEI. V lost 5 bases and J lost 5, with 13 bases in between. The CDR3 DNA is TGTGCCAGCAGTTGGGACATCGATAACGAGCAGTACTTC. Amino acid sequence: CASSWDIDNEQYF.

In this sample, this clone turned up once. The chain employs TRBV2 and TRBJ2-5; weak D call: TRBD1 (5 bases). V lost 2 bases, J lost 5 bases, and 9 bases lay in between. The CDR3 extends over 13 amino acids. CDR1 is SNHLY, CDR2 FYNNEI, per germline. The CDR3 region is CASSEQGWETQYF. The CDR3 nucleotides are TGTGCCAGCAGTGAACAGGGTTGGGAGACCCAGTACTTC.

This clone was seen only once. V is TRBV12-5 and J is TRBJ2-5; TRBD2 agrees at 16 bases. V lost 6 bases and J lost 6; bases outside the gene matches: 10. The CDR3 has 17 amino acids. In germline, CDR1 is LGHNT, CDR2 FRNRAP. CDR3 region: CASGAGTSGGASQTQYF. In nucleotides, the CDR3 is TGTGCTAGTGGGGCCGGGACTAGCGGGGGGGCATCGCAGACCCAGTACTTC.